The T cell receptor beta chain under discussion was sequenced for a study of cytomegalovirus exposure and HLA in healthy donors. The PCR employed 60 Vbeta primers together with 13 Jbeta primers. Method: immunoSEQ multiplex PCR; TCRdb's copy keeps in-frame clones and lacks some. The sample consists of some 140,000 clones, about four fifths of them appearing once. At the time of sampling, donors were nominally healthy, though unrecorded immune exposures were likely. General study results and limits: TRBV6-2, TRBV6-3 and other indistinguishable V segments were excluded. TCR beta V- and J-gene trimming, according to a later analysis, was linked to a missense DCLRE1C variant.

V dropped 3 bases and J dropped 0 bases, with 8 bases sitting between them. The V gene's germline CDR1 is MDHEN and CDR2 SYDVKM. This CDR3 has 14 residues. This clone was seen a few times. Its antigen remains unknown. Other DNA variants within this sample encode the same CDR3. Sequencing was carried out using PBMCs. This TCR was recovered from a man aged 18 to 29 in good health and CMV-seronegative. This chain uses TRBV28 with TRBJ1-1, with TRBD1 as a possible D gene (6 bases). The CDR3 loop is CASSLRGMNTEAFF. In DNA, the CDR3 is TGTGCCAGCAGTTTGAGGGGGATGAACACTGAAGCTTTCTTT. Full variable domain (outside the CDR3, taken from reference TRBV28 and TRBJ1-1): DVKVTQSSRYLVKRTGEKVFLECVQDMDHENMFWYRQDPGLGLRLIYFSYDVKMKEKGDIPEGYSVSREKKERFSLILESASTNQTSMYLCASSLRGMNTEAFFGQGTRLTVV.